This is a list of T cell receptor beta chains from one sample in a study of sequential checkpoint blockade in melanoma. Measured with immunoSEQ multiplex PCR; TCRdb has only the in-frame clones, and not every one. The sample contains some 17,000 clones, around 74% of which appear only once. Sequences were derived from CD8+ T cells sorted from blood (inferred from file names), sampled from a patient given nivolumab and ipilimumab in sequence. These receptors originate from a human donor with melanoma. Each CDR3 is given with its conserved first and last residue. The order of the fields is J gene, V gene, CDR3 protein.

j_gene: TRBJ2-1
v_gene: TRBV2
CDR3aa: CASRGDSSSYNEQFF

j_gene: TRBJ2-5
v_gene: TRBV15
CDR3aa: CATRGGGPQETQYF

j_gene: TRBJ1-3
v_gene: TRBV7-6
CDR3aa: CASSLGGDRKRTGNTIYF

j_gene: TRBJ2-2
v_gene: TRBV4-2
CDR3aa: CASSLSFSGGNTGELFF

j_gene: TRBJ1-2
v_gene: TRBV5-4
CDR3aa: CASSPGQGGYTF

j_gene: TRBJ2-1
v_gene: TRBV4-3
CDR3aa: CASSRDGTSGYNEQFF

j_gene: TRBJ1-1
v_gene: TRBV6-1
CDR3aa: CASSHRDTNTEAFF

j_gene: TRBJ2-7
v_gene: TRBV7-9
CDR3aa: CASSTFEGDSYEQYF

j_gene: TRBJ2-2
v_gene: TRBV15
CDR3aa: CATSRERESTGELFF

j_gene: TRBJ2-7
v_gene: TRBV5-1
CDR3aa: CASSLGQGGYEQYF

j_gene: TRBJ1-5
v_gene: TRBV27
CDR3aa: CASSDLDQPQHF

j_gene: TRBJ1-4
v_gene: TRBV18
CDR3aa: CASTTVGGNEKLFF

j_gene: TRBJ1-4
v_gene: TRBV4-1
CDR3aa: CASSPRQGTNEKLFF

j_gene: TRBJ1-1
v_gene: TRBV6-5
CDR3aa: CASSLYPVRNTEAFF

j_gene: TRBJ2-1
v_gene: TRBV10-3
CDR3aa: CAIKGLAGDLYNEQFF

j_gene: TRBJ1-1
v_gene: TRBV11-2
CDR3aa: CASSLYPVRNTEAFF

j_gene: TRBJ2-1
v_gene: TRBV9
CDR3aa: CASSVAASGRNEQFF